This T cell receptor (beta chain) was sequenced for a study of patients and donors after allogeneic stem cell transplantation. Each CDR3 protein is one row after TCRdb ran MiXCR on the RT-PCR reads. The sample includes about 96,000 distinct CDR3 sequences, 40% to 60% of them seen just once. The trim removed 4 bases at V and 2 bases at J, leaving 7 bases unmatched. Per the germline V gene, CDR1 is MNHEY and CDR2 is SVGAGI. This CDR3 spans 15 amino acids. This clonotype was observed a few times. The receptor was isolated from a human donor who was either an allogeneic HSCT recipient or a stem cell or donor lymphocyte infusion donor (not recorded which). It is not recorded whose cells these are; they may come from a transplant donor. The sample was blood, either unsorted or a sorted T cell fraction (not recorded which). V usage is TRBV6-5 and J usage is TRBJ1-2, with 7 bases aligning to TRBD1. The CDR3 loop is CASSWYRGQNYGYTF. CDR3 nucleotides: TGTGCCAGCAGTTGGTACAGGGGACAGAACTATGGCTACACCTTC.